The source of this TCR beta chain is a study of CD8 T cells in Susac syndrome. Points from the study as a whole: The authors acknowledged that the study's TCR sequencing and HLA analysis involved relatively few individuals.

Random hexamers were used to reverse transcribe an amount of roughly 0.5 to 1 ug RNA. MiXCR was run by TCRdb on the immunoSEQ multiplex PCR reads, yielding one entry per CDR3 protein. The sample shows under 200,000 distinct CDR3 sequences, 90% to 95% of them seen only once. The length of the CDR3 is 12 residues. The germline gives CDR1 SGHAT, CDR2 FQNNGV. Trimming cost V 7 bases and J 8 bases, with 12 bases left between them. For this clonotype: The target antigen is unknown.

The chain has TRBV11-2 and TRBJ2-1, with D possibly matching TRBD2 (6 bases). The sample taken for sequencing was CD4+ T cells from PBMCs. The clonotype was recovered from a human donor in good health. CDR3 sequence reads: CASNRLGHEQFF. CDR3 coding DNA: TGTGCCAGCAACAGACTAGGGCATGAGCAGTTCTTC.